This is a list of T cell receptor beta chains from one sample in a study of blood T cell repertoires in COVID-19. Method: immunoSEQ multiplex PCR; TCRdb's copy keeps in-frame clones and lacks some. In the table there are about 55,000 clones, approximately 88% of which are singletons. Sequenced material: peripheral blood. These receptors were obtained from a man between 35 and 55 years old with COVID-19, enrolled during active disease. CDR3s include the opening cysteine and the closing phenylalanine or tryptophan. D genes are given only for firm matches. Clone size appears in some rows only: once, few, many, or a class for an expanded clone.

>TRBJ2-1|.|TRBD2|TRBV3-1/TRBV3-2
CASSQAPPGTSPYNEQFF
TGTGCCAGCAGCCAAGCTCCTCCCGGGACTAGCCCCTACAATGAGCAGTTCTTC
>TRBJ2-3|.|TRBD2|TRBV10-2
CASTGTSGTSTSTDTQYF
TGCGCCAGCACTGGGACTAGCGGGACCTCAACTAGCACAGATACGCAGTATTTT
>TRBJ1-5|.|TRBD1|TRBV6-1
CASSEAGQQNQPQHF
TGTGCCAGCAGTGAAGCGGGACAGCAAAATCAGCCCCAGCATTTT
>TRBJ2-1|once|.|TRBV3-1/TRBV3-2
CASSQDQLAYNEQFF
TGTGCCAGCAGCCAAGATCAGCTAGCCTACAATGAGCAGTTCTTC
>TRBJ1-2|.|.|TRBV5-6
CASSPDMAQGRGYTF
TGTGCCAGCAGCCCGGATATGGCACAGGGTCGGGGCTACACCTTC
>TRBJ1-1|.|.|TRBV7-2
CASSSFGGGAGTEAFF
TGTGCCAGCAGCTCCTTTGGGGGGGGCGCAGGAACTGAAGCTTTCTTT
>TRBJ2-3|.|TRBD2|TRBV16
CASSGRGGETDTQYF
TGTGCCAGCAGCGGCCGGGGGGGTGAGACAGATACGCAGTATTTT
>TRBJ2-1|.|TRBD2|TRBV6-6
CASSVGGPDEQFF
TGTGCCAGCAGTGTGGGAGGGCCCGATGAGCAGTTCTTC
>TRBJ2-7|.|.|TRBV28
CATLGLTLGEQYF
TGTGCCACCCTTGGACTGACGCTCGGCGAGCAGTACTTC
>TRBJ2-1|.|TRBD2|TRBV19
CASSIGGDNEQFF
TGTGCCAGTAGTATCGGGGGGGACAATGAGCAGTTCTTC
>TRBJ2-5|.|.|TRBV21-1
CASSERSSGRALETQYF
TGTGCCAGCAGCGAACGGTCTAGCGGGAGGGCCTTGGAGACCCAGTACTTC
>TRBJ1-4|.|.|TRBV5-1
CASSPEGPPRANEKLFF
TGCGCCAGCAGCCCGGAGGGACCTCCCCGGGCTAATGAAAAACTGTTTTTT
>TRBJ2-3|.|TRBD2|TRBV13
CASSSIGLAGVIDTQYF
TGTGCCAGCAGCTCAATAGGACTAGCGGGAGTCATAGATACGCAGTATTTT
>TRBJ1-5|.|TRBD1|TRBV6-5
CASRGTGVVNQPQHF
TGTGCCAGCAGAGGGACAGGGGTGGTCAATCAGCCCCAGCATTTT
>TRBJ1-2|once|.|TRBV6-5
CASARGVGGYTF
TGTGCCAGCGCCCGCGGGGTTGGTGGCTACACCTTC
>TRBJ1-4|.|.|TRBV11-2
CASSLDPNEKLFF
TGTGCCAGCAGCTTAGATCCAAATGAAAAACTGTTTTTT
>TRBJ2-7|.|.|TRBV5-5
CASSLGPPSGEQYF
TGTGCCAGCAGCTTGGGCCCCCCCTCAGGCGAGCAGTACTTC
>TRBJ1-4|.|TRBD1|TRBV27
CASSLTGGEEKLFF
TGTGCCAGCAGTTTGACAGGGGGCGAGGAAAAACTGTTTTTT
>TRBJ1-3|.|TRBD1|TRBV7-9
CASSEGQGAGNTIYF
TGTGCCAGCAGCGAAGGACAGGGGGCTGGAAACACCATATATTTT
>TRBJ2-7|.|TRBD2|TRBV6-5
CASSYRDYQSSYEQYF
TGTGCCAGCAGTTACCGGGACTACCAAAGCTCCTACGAGCAGTACTTC
>TRBJ1-4|.|.|TRBV11-3
CASSLDRGEGQVDEKLFF
TGTGCCAGCAGCTTAGATCGAGGGGAGGGGCAGGTCGATGAAAAACTGTTTTTT
>TRBJ2-1|.|TRBD2|TRBV5-1
CASSPTSGGAHNEQFF
TGCGCCAGCAGCCCGACTAGCGGGGGGGCCCACAATGAGCAGTTCTTC
>TRBJ2-7|.|.|TRBV5-6
CASSSQMKNEQYF
TGTGCCAGCAGCTCCCAGATGAAGAACGAGCAGTACTTC
>TRBJ2-3|.|TRBD2|TRBV4-2
CASSQSSGNTDTQYF
TGTGCCAGCAGCCAATCTAGCGGGAACACAGATACGCAGTATTTT
>TRBJ1-6|.|TRBD1|TRBV5-8
CASSLAAGTGFSDLHF
TGTGCCAGCAGCTTGGCCGCCGGGACAGGATTTTCGGACCTCCACTTT
>TRBJ2-7|.|.|TRBV14
CASSQGSGRGKYEQYF
TGTGCCAGCAGCCAGGGTTCTGGCAGGGGAAAGTACGAGCAGTACTTC
>TRBJ2-7|.|TRBD1|TRBV4-1
CASSLDRGPYEQYF
TGCGCCAGCAGCCTCGACAGGGGGCCCTACGAGCAGTACTTC
>TRBJ2-5|.|TRBD2|TRBV11-2
CASSLDGGGVQETQYF
TGTGCCAGCAGCTTAGATGGCGGGGGGGTTCAAGAGACCCAGTACTTC
>TRBJ1-4|.|.|TRBV27
CASSLYDGEKLFF
TGTGCCAGCAGTTTGTACGACGGGGAAAAACTGTTTTTT
>TRBJ2-5|.|TRBD2|TRBV10-3
CAISDRSRGVQAGGKETQYF
TGTGCCATCAGTGATCGATCTAGGGGAGTGCAAGCGGGGGGAAAAGAGACCCAGTACTTC
>TRBJ1-2|.|TRBD1|TRBV3-1/TRBV3-2
CASSQDRHRGESANYGYTF
TGTGCCAGCAGCCAAGATCGACACAGGGGGGAGTCCGCCAACTATGGCTACACCTTC
>TRBJ2-1|.|TRBD1|TRBV30
CAWSGQGARNEQFF
TGTGCCTGGAGTGGACAGGGGGCGAGGAATGAGCAGTTCTTC
>TRBJ1-4|.|.|TRBV15
CATSRGTAGLFF
TGTGCCACCAGCAGAGGGACAGCAGGACTGTTTTTT
>TRBJ2-5|.|.|TRBV10-1
CATPGLGGETQYF
TGCGCCACCCCGGGACTAGGGGGCGAGACCCAGTACTTC
>TRBJ1-5|.|.|TRBV6-1
CASSEGQVYSNQPQHF
TGTGCCAGCAGTGAAGGACAGGTGTATAGCAATCAGCCCCAGCATTTT
>TRBJ2-7|.|TRBD1|TRBV10-3
CAISSQGDYEQYF
TGTGCCATCAGTAGCCAGGGGGACTACGAGCAGTACTTC
>TRBJ2-3|.|TRBD2|TRBV30
CAWSSLAGMVTDTQYF
TGTGCCTGGAGTTCTCTAGCGGGAATGGTGACAGATACGCAGTATTTT
>TRBJ1-5|.|.|TRBV27
CATAPTPTGINQPQHF
TGTGCCACCGCCCCGACTCCCACAGGGATCAATCAGCCCCAGCATTTT
>TRBJ2-7|.|TRBD1|TRBV29-1
CSGGQGIPPYEQYF
TGCAGCGGGGGACAGGGGATCCCACCCTACGAGCAGTACTTC
>TRBJ2-7|.|TRBD1|TRBV2
CASRAQGALEQYF
TGTGCCAGCAGGGCTCAGGGGGCCTTGGAGCAGTACTTC
>TRBJ2-1|.|TRBD1|TRBV19
CASSPGTGGSNEQFF
TGTGCCAGTAGTCCCGGGACAGGGGGCTCGAATGAGCAGTTCTTC
>TRBJ1-2|.|.|TRBV7-9
CASSLALRSGYTF
TGTGCCAGCAGCTTAGCGCTACGAAGCGGCTACACCTTC
>TRBJ1-2|.|.|TRBV6-6
CASSYTVPPGDYGYTF
TGTGCCAGCAGTTACACCGTCCCTCCCGGAGACTATGGCTACACCTTC